These T cell receptor beta chains were read from a single sample in a study of metastatic and nonmetastatic thyroid tumors. Using MiXCR, TCRdb re-called clones from the PCR reads. The sample lists some 16,000 clones, under 30% occurring once. The sequencing sample was made of tumor tissue. All receptors derive from a female donor with papillary thyroid cancer or a benign thyroid nodule (not recorded which). Some clones in this sample may be carry-over from other donors' samples. Both conserved end residues are part of each CDR3. The D gene is left open where the match is weak. The size entry is marked missing in some rows and otherwise reads once, few, many or a size class.

few	TRBV2	12	TRBJ2-3	NA	CASRIDQDTQYF	TGTGCCAGCAGAATAGATCAAGATACGCAGTATTTT
many	TRBV27	13	TRBJ1-2	NA	CASSLGSGHGYTF	TGTGCCAGCAGTTTAGGGTCAGGGCATGGCTACACCTTC
NA	TRBV11-3	14	TRBJ2-2	NA	CASRPRDPPGELFF	TGTGCCAGCAGACCCAGGGATCCCCCCGGGGAGCTGTTTTTT
many	TRBV27	16	TRBJ1-4	NA	CASSLWAGVGNEKLFF	TGTGCCAGCAGTTTATGGGCAGGGGTGGGTAATGAAAAACTGTTTTTT
medium-sized	TRBV6-1	13	TRBJ1-2	TRBD1	CASSNTGDYGYTF	TGTGCCAGCAGTAATACAGGGGACTATGGCTACACCTTC
medium-sized	TRBV12-3/TRBV12-4	12	TRBJ2-7	NA	CASSTRIYEQYF	TGTGCCAGCAGTACTAGGATATACGAGCAGTACTTC
many	TRBV12-3/TRBV12-4	15	TRBJ2-2	TRBD1	CASSTGQGDTGELFF	TGTGCCAGCAGCACCGGACAGGGGGACACCGGGGAGCTGTTTTTT
many	TRBV4-1	18	TRBJ2-7	TRBD2	CASSQLWLAGRSSYEQYF	TGCGCCAGCAGCCAACTATGGCTAGCGGGGCGAAGCTCCTACGAGCAGTACTTC
many	TRBV29-1	12	TRBJ1-1	NA	CSVGGQNTEAFF	TGCAGCGTCGGGGGACAGAACACTGAAGCTTTCTTT
many	TRBV11-2	16	TRBJ2-2	TRBD1	CASSNRDSLDTGELFF	TGTGCCAGCAGCAACCGGGACAGCCTAGACACCGGGGAGCTGTTTTTT
NA	TRBV5-1	14	TRBJ1-2	NA	CASSPEGGLGGYTF	TGCGCCAGCAGCCCGGAGGGGGGGCTGGGTGGCTACACCTTC
few	TRBV12-3/TRBV12-4	14	TRBJ2-7	NA	CASSLARGRLEQYF	TGTGCCAGCAGTTTAGCGCGGGGTCGGCTCGAGCAGTACTTC
NA	TRBV30	14	TRBJ2-7	NA	CAWSVGQWGNEQYF	TGTGCCTGGAGTGTCGGACAGTGGGGCAACGAGCAGTACTTC
many	TRBV15	15	TRBJ2-1	NA	CATSRWRGFINEQFF	TGTGCCACCAGCAGATGGAGGGGGTTTATCAATGAGCAGTTCTTC
many	TRBV20-1	14	TRBJ1-1	NA	CSARRGGLNTEAFF	TGCAGTGCTCGGAGGGGGGGGTTGAACACTGAAGCTTTCTTT
many	TRBV11-2	16	TRBJ2-7	TRBD2	CASSLSSGGGAYEQYF	TGTGCCAGCAGCTTAAGTTCCGGCGGGGGGGCCTACGAGCAGTACTTC
many	TRBV5-6	13	TRBJ1-2	NA	CASTPRPNYGYTF	TGTGCCAGCACCCCCCGCCCTAACTATGGCTACACCTTC
many	TRBV5-1	14	TRBJ2-7	NA	CASSLHSPSYEQYF	TGCGCCAGCAGCTTGCATAGTCCTTCCTACGAGCAGTACTTC
NA	TRBV28	18	TRBJ2-7	NA	CASSFWGLGGRNAYEQYF	TGTGCCAGCAGTTTTTGGGGTTTGGGGGGACGTAACGCATACGAGCAGTACTTC
NA	TRBV3-1	15	TRBJ2-3	TRBD2	CASVDSGGVTDTQYF	TGTGCCAGCGTAGATAGCGGGGGGGTGACAGATACGCAGTATTTT
NA	TRBV29-1	15	TRBJ2-1	NA	CSVDAAGINYNEQFF	TGCAGCGTTGACGCTGCAGGGATTAACTACAATGAGCAGTTCTTC
few	TRBV2	18	TRBJ2-5	NA	CASSDTVVRQGYQETQYF	TGTGCCAGCAGTGACACTGTTGTGAGGCAGGGGTACCAAGAGACCCAGTACTTC
NA	TRBV4-1	15	TRBJ2-2	NA	CASSGGALNTGELFF	TGCGCCAGCAGCGGGGGGGCATTGAACACCGGGGAGCTGTTTTTT
many	TRBV2	15	TRBJ2-7	NA	CASSRVGLAAYEQYF	TGTGCCAGCAGTCGAGTAGGGCTAGCCGCCTACGAGCAGTACTTC
many	TRBV7-3	14	TRBJ2-1	NA	CASSLTRDYNEQFF	TGTGCCAGCAGCTTAACGCGGGATTACAATGAGCAGTTCTTC